This TCR beta chain came from a study of blood T cell repertoires in COVID-19. The ends were cut back, 5 bases at V and 4 bases at J, with 14 bases in the middle. The CDR3 runs 14 residues. Germline loops: CDR1 SGHNT, CDR2 YENEEA. This clone came up once. In the study's own analysis: Reference gene primer amplification yielded estimated nucleated cell counts. Profiled with immunoSEQ multiplex PCR; TCRdb holds only in-frame clones, not every one. The DNA gave D and trimming, while V, J and clone size come from that table. Counted here are more than 150,000 clones, about 87% occurring once; the ten biggest clones make up around 12%.

The material sequenced was peripheral blood. This chain joins TRBV11-3 and TRBJ1-2; perhaps TRBD1 as D (6 bases). The TCR originated in a woman in her 70s with COVID-19, enrolled during active disease. The CDR3 DNA reads TGTGCCAGCAGCCAAGGGGGGGATTCCTATGGCTACACCTTC. Encoded protein: CASSQGGDSYGYTF.